Below are 29 T cell receptor beta chains sequenced from a single sample in a study of patients and donors after allogeneic stem cell transplantation. TCRdb reprocessed the RT-PCR reads via MiXCR and lists one record per CDR3 protein. The sample lists 920,000 or so distinct CDR3 sequences, more than 15% seen once, with approximately 5.9% in the top ten. The specimen was blood, either unsorted or a sorted T cell fraction (not recorded which). These receptors were taken from a human donor who was either an allogeneic HSCT recipient or a stem cell or donor lymphocyte infusion donor (not recorded which). It is not recorded whose cells these are; they may come from a transplant donor.

This clonotype was recorded a few times. The genes are TRBV12-3 or TRBV12-4 and TRBJ1-1; 7 nucleotides agree with TRBD1. This CDR3 region has 13 residues. The junction had 7 bases not matched to a gene; V was cut back by 2 bases and J by 10 bases. The CDR3 here is CASSLRRGRVAFF. CDR3 in DNA: TGTGCCAGCAGTTTAAGGAGGGGGCGCGTAGCTTTCTTT.

The chain employs TRBV27 and TRBJ2-7; 10 bases align to TRBD2. Germline values: CDR1 MNHEY, CDR2 SMNVEV (reference sequence). V gave up 7 bases and J gave up 4 bases; unmatched junction bases: 7. The CDR3 is 14 amino acids. CDR3 DNA: TGTGCCAGCAAGTGGACTAGCGGAAATTACGAGCAGTACTTC. Translated, it gives CASKWTSGNYEQYF.

The rearrangement uses TRBV24-1 and TRBJ1-2; D is uncertain. The CDR3 extends over 12 amino acids. V was clipped by 5 bases and J by 2 bases, with 5 bases between them. The V gene's germline CDR1 is KGHDR and CDR2 SFDVKD. In DNA form, the CDR3 reads TGTGCCACCAGTGTAGGGAACTATGGCTACACCTTC. This sequence encodes CATSVGNYGYTF.

This clonotype turned up a few times. The rearrangement joins TRBV19 to TRBJ2-6; 7 nucleotides agree with TRBD1. The V gene end was trimmed by 8 bases and the J gene end by 0 bases; junction bases not matched to a gene: 13. The CDR3 runs to 18 residues. Germline V gene sequence: CDR1 LNHDA, CDR2 SQIVND (reference sequence). In DNA form, the CDR3 reads TGTGCCAGTCTAACCGCCGGGACAGCCTTCTCTGGGGCCAACGTCCTGACTTTC. Its translation: CASLTAGTAFSGANVLTF.

The chain combines TRBV6-2 or TRBV6-3 with TRBJ2-7; 8 positions match TRBD1. The V gene end was trimmed by 6 bases and the J gene end by 5 bases; junction bases not matched to a gene: 9. This CDR3 comprises 14 residues. Germline V lookup: CDR1 MNHEY, CDR2 SVGEGT. CDR3 sequence (DNA): TGTGCCAGCAGAAGGACAGGGATTCTCGACGAGCAGTACTTC. Amino acid sequence: CASRRTGILDEQYF.

This clonotype was found a few times. This sequence joins TRBV3-1 and TRBJ2-2; 11 bases align to TRBD2. Unmatched junction bases numbered 9, after V lost 0 bases and J lost 3 bases. In germline, CDR1 is LGHDT, CDR2 YNNKEL (reference sequence). The CDR3 extends over 19 amino acids. CDR3 bases: TGTGCCAGCAGCCAAGATCTGATAGCGGGAGGGCCGGACACCGGGGAGCTGTTTTTT. Its translation: CASSQDLIAGGPDTGELFF.

There are many counts of this clonotype. The chain is built from TRBV11-1 and TRBJ2-5; 7 nucleotides align to TRBD2. Germline V gene sequence: CDR1 SGHAT, CDR2 FQDESV (reference sequence). The CDR3 contains 18 residues. Unmatched junction bases numbered 16, after V lost 5 bases and J lost 1 base. CDR3 sequence: CASSDLRRTSLTQETQYF. The CDR3 region has the DNA TGTGCCAGCAGCGACCTAAGAAGGACTAGTCTGACCCAAGAGACCCAGTACTTC.

This clonotype was seen ten or more times. The V gene is TRBV6-1, the J gene TRBJ2-5, with a tentative D call TRBD1 (5 bases). CDR3 length: 15 amino acids. Trimming removed 5 bases from V and 1 base from J, with 14 bases in between. CDR1 MNHNS and CDR2 SASEGT come from the germline V gene. CDR3: CASSPPKGVQETQYF. In DNA, the CDR3 is TGTGCCAGCAGTCCCCCCAAAGGGGTCCAAGAGACCCAGTACTTC.

This clonotype was recorded a few times. The gene calls are TRBV4-2 and TRBJ1-2; no firm D call. The germline gives CDR1 LGHNA, CDR2 YNFKEQ. Trimming removed 2 bases from V and 0 bases from J, with 13 bases in between. The CDR3 has 16 residues. CDR3 in DNA: TGTGCCAGCAGCCAACGGGCCCGGCTTTCTAACTATGGCTACACCTTC. This sequence encodes CASSQRARLSNYGYTF.

The rearrangement uses TRBV5-6 and TRBJ2-1; TRBD2 aligns across 10 bases. V shed 4 bases and J 7 bases; nucleotides not matched to a gene: 8. Germline values: CDR1 SGHDT, CDR2 YYEEEE. This CDR3 is built from 15 residues. In nucleotides, the CDR3 is TGTGCCAGCAGCGGCGGACTAGCGGAGGGGAATGAGCAGTTCTTC. Amino acid sequence: CASSGGLAEGNEQFF.

CDR3 sequence reads: CASSQAQLYEQYF. Here the CDR3 DNA reads TGTGCCAGCAGCCAAGCTCAACTCTACGAGCAGTACTTC. The chain couples TRBV14 to TRBJ2-7; D not certain. The ends were cut back, 1 base at V and 3 bases at J, with 7 bases in the middle. Per the germline V gene, CDR1 is SGHDN and CDR2 is FVKESK. The CDR3 length is 13 residues. The variable domain in full, completed from reference TRBV14 and TRBJ2-7, reads EAGVTQFPSHSVIEKGQTVTLRCDPISGHDNLYWYRRVMGKEIKFLLHFVKESKQDESGMPNNRFLAERTGGTYSTLKVQPAELEDSGVYFCASSQAQLYEQYFGPGTRLTVT.

This chain joins TRBV7-8 and TRBJ2-1; D is possibly TRBD2 (6 bases). The CDR3 is 12 residues long. CDR1 is SGHVS and CDR2 is FQNEAQ in the germline V gene. Trimming took off 5 bases at V and 15 bases at J, with 17 bases between the two ends. CDR3 residues: CASSASEGAGFF. As DNA, the CDR3 is TGTGCCAGCAGCGCATCGGAGGGCGCGGGGTTCTTC. Full variable domain (remainder filled in from reference TRBV7-8 and TRBJ2-1): GAGVSQSPRYKVAKRGQDVALRCDPISGHVSLFWYQQALGQGPEFLTYFQNEAQLDKSGLPSDRFFAERPEGSVSTLKIQRTQQEDSAVYLCASSASEGAGFFGPGTRLTVL.

V and J are TRBV20-1 and TRBJ2-1, with D possibly TRBD2 on 6 matching bases. The germline CDR1 and CDR2 sequences are DFQATT and SNEGSKA (reference sequence). This CDR3 is built from 15 residues. Trimming removed 6 bases from V and 6 bases from J, with 21 bases in between. The CDR3 sequence: CSALEGTLGGNEQFF. For the CDR3, the DNA is TGCAGTGCCCTAGAGGGGACTTTAGGCGGCAATGAGCAGTTCTTC.

The chain has TRBV29-1 and TRBJ2-7, with 7 bases that match TRBD1. The trim removed 6 bases at V and 5 bases at J, leaving 4 bases unmatched. This CDR3 spans 11 amino acids. Germline V CDR1 and CDR2: SQVTM, ANQGSEA. CDR3 loop: CSVGQGDEQYF. CDR3 DNA: TGCAGCGTAGGCCAGGGGGACGAGCAGTACTTC.

This clonotype came up a few times. The gene calls are TRBV7-4 and TRBJ2-5; D is undetermined. Germline V gene lookup returns CDR1 SGHVT and CDR2 SQSDAQ. The CDR3 runs to 14 residues. V was trimmed by 8 bases and J by 3 bases, leaving 16 bases between them. This chain's CDR3 is CASRAHPNEETQYF. The CDR3, as DNA: TGTGCCAGCCGTGCACATCCAAACGAAGAGACCCAGTACTTC.

This chain connects TRBV11-1 to TRBJ1-1, with D possibly matching TRBD1 (5 bases). The V end was cut by 1 base, the J end by 3 bases, with 15 bases between. This CDR3 has 16 residues. Germline lookup yields CDR1 SGHAT and CDR2 FQDESV (reference sequence). The CDR3 DNA reads TGTGCCAGCAGCTTAGTACCCCATCTGGGGGACACTGAAGCTTTCTTT. The encoded protein is CASSLVPHLGDTEAFF.

This clonotype has more than one count but fewer than ten. The chain carries TRBV7-3 and TRBJ2-3, with TRBD1 as a possible D gene (5 bases). This CDR3 is 13 amino acids long. V shed 5 bases and J shed 5 bases, with 11 bases lying between them. Germline lookup yields CDR1 SGHTA and CDR2 FQGTGA. The CDR3 DNA reads as TGTGCCAGCAGCACGGACATGGGAGATACGCAGTATTTT. Its translation: CASSTDMGDTQYF.

This clonotype was seen ten or more times. J is TRBJ2-1 and V is TRBV29-1; D is ambiguous. The CDR3 length is 14 residues. Germline V gene sequence: CDR1 SQVTM, CDR2 ANQGSEA. Trimming pared 4 bases from V and 3 bases from J, leaving 13 bases between. CDR3 nucleotides: TGCAGCGTTGCCGACGGTCGGATCTACAATGAGCAGTTCTTC. Translating gives CSVADGRIYNEQFF.

V gene TRBV5-5 combines with J gene TRBJ2-1; D not certain. The CDR3 sequence is 13 residues long. The V end lost 1 base, the J end lost 4 bases, and 6 bases lay between the germline ends. CDR1 SGHKS and CDR2 YYEKEE come from the germline V gene (reference sequence). CDR3 loop: CASSLLVYNEQFF. The DNA of the CDR3 is TGTGCCAGCAGCTTGTTGGTTTACAATGAGCAGTTCTTC. The full variable domain, its missing parts supplied by reference TRBV5-5 and TRBJ2-1, is DAGVTQSPTHLIKTRGQQVTLRCSPISGHKSVSWYQQVLGQGPQFIFQYYEKEERGRGNFPDRFSARQFPNYSSELNVNALLLGDSALYLCASSLLVYNEQFFGPGTRLTVL.

The chain carries TRBV9 and TRBJ2-5; 7 bases line up with TRBD2. Unmatched junction bases numbered 8, after V lost 0 bases and J lost 0 bases. This CDR3 spans 17 amino acids. In germline, CDR1 is SGDLS, CDR2 YYNGEE. The CDR3 nucleotides read TGTGCCAGCAGCGTAGGTGAGTCTAGCGGTGACCAAGAGACCCAGTACTTC. Translation: CASSVGESSGDQETQYF.

V is TRBV7-3 and J is TRBJ2-1; 11 bases line up with TRBD2. V lost 5 bases and J lost 3; bases outside the gene matches: 12. Germline V gives CDR1 SGHTA, CDR2 FQGTGA. The CDR3 has 18 residues. The DNA for the CDR3 is TGTGCCAGCAGCCAATGGGAACTAGCGGGAGACAGCTACAATGAGCAGTTCTTC. Amino acid sequence: CASSQWELAGDSYNEQFF.

The chain employs TRBV9 and TRBJ2-7; the D gene is possibly TRBD1 (5 bases). V lost 0 bases to trimming and J lost 6 bases, with 19 bases between them. This CDR3 is built from 16 residues. The germline gives CDR1 SGDLS, CDR2 YYNGEE. CDR3 DNA sequence: TGTGCCAGCAGCGTAGCTGCCCAGGGTGGGGCCTTCGAGCAGTACTTC. Its translation is CASSVAAQGGAFEQYF. Complete variable domain (other parts from reference TRBV9 and TRBJ2-7): DSGVTQTPKHLITATGQRVTLRCSPRSGDLSVYWYQQSLDQGLQFLIQYYNGEERAKGNILERFSAQQFPDLHSELNLSSLELGDSALYFCASSVAAQGGAFEQYFGPGTRLTVT.

This clonotype was picked up many times. The genes are TRBV20-1 and TRBJ2-2; 8 nucleotides line up with TRBD2. Trimming removed 0 bases from V and 2 bases from J; junction bases left unmatched: 5. The germline V gene has CDR1 DFQATT and CDR2 SNEGSKA (reference sequence). The CDR3 runs 16 residues. As DNA, the CDR3 is TGCAGTGCTAGAGATGTAGGACTAGCCAACACCGGGGAGCTGTTTTTT. The encoded protein is CSARDVGLANTGELFF.

The chain carries TRBV7-9 and TRBJ2-7; TRBD1 is a possible D gene (6 bases). Trimming removed 5 bases at V and 4 bases at J, with 21 bases between. Per germline, CDR1 SEHNR and CDR2 FQNEAQ (reference sequence). The CDR3 has 16 amino acids. The CDR3 here is CASSHGRGDPQYEQYF. The CDR3 coding sequence is TGTGCCAGCAGCCACGGCAGGGGAGACCCCCAATACGAGCAGTACTTC. The entire variable domain, with the rest obtained from reference TRBV7-9 and TRBJ2-7, is as follows: DTGVSQNPRHKITKRGQNVTFRCDPISEHNRLYWYRQTLGQGPEFLTYFQNEAQLEKSRLLSDRFSAERPKGSFSTLEIQRTEQGDSAMYLCASSHGRGDPQYEQYFGPGTRLTVT.

This clonotype was detected a few times. The rearrangement uses TRBV20-1 and TRBJ2-7; perhaps TRBD1 as D (6 bases). CDR3 length equals 12 residues. CDR1 DFQATT and CDR2 SNEGSKA come from the germline V gene (reference sequence). Trimming stripped 3 bases from V and 2 bases from J, with 8 bases between. CDR3 in amino acids: CSASGGTYEQYF. The CDR3 nucleotides are TGCAGTGCTAGTGGGGGCACCTACGAGCAGTACTTC.

This chain joins TRBV28 and TRBJ1-1, with D possibly TRBD1 on 6 matching bases. Germline V gene data show CDR1 as MDHEN and CDR2 as SYDVKM. CDR3 length: 16 amino acids. The ends were cut back, 6 bases at V and 4 bases at J, with 21 bases in the middle. The CDR3 DNA reads TGTGCCAGCAGCCCTGCCGGGACACCGACGACCACTGAAGCTTTCTTT. Amino acid sequence: CASSPAGTPTTTEAFF.

This clonotype has a handful of counts. The rearrangement uses TRBV2 and TRBJ1-2; the D is unclear. The ends were cut back, 7 bases at V and 2 bases at J, with 14 bases in the middle. Germline CDR1 reads SNHLY; CDR2 reads FYNNEI. The CDR3 runs to 14 residues. The CDR3 loop reads CASTSETSNYGYTF. The CDR3 DNA is TGTGCCAGCACCTCAGAGACAAGCAACTATGGCTACACCTTC.

V and J are TRBV24-1 and TRBJ2-7; maybe TRBD1 (7 bases). V lost 4 bases and J 3 bases, leaving 15 bases between the germline ends. Germline assignment: CDR1 KGHDR and CDR2 SFDVKD. The CDR3 loop spans 15 amino acids. In DNA form, the CDR3 reads TGTGCCACCAGTGAAAATCAGGGGGGTCTCTACGAGCAGTACTTC. It codes for CATSENQGGLYEQYF.

This clonotype has at least ten counts. The rearrangement uses TRBV5-1 and TRBJ2-2; a possible D gene is TRBD2 (5 bases). From germline, CDR1 is SGHRS and CDR2 YFSETQ. V dropped 4 bases and J dropped 6 bases, with 16 bases sitting between them. This CDR3 has 15 residues. Here the CDR3 reads CASSEGYSWAGELFF. In DNA, the CDR3 is TGCGCCAGCAGCGAGGGATATAGCTGGGCCGGGGAGCTGTTTTTT.